These 27 T cell receptor beta chains were sequenced from one sample in a study of blood T cells in healthy people across ages. The use of a sample-barcoded 5' primer and a J-beta primer mix characterized a second PCR of 7 to 11 cycles. MiXCR was run by TCRdb on the 5' RACE reads, yielding one entry per CDR3 protein. The data contain fewer than 800,000 distinct CDR3 sequences, about 25% of them singletons. The sample also formed part of further work on T cells of mothers and their children.

Sequenced material: blood. The receptors shown here come from a boy younger than 18 in good health.

This clonotype has more than one count but fewer than ten. The rearrangement joins TRBV7-8 to TRBJ2-5, with TRBD1 matching over 8 bases. Unmatched junction bases numbered 5, after V lost 4 bases and J lost 1 base. This CDR3 is 15 amino acids long. CDR1 is SGHVS, CDR2 FQNEAQ, per germline. CDR3 DNA: TGTGCCAGCAGCTCGAGGACAGGGCTCCAAGAGACCCAGTACTTC. Amino acid sequence: CASSSRTGLQETQYF.

The chain is built from TRBV4-1 and TRBJ1-4; 10 bases are a match to TRBD1. Germline CDR1 MGHRA, CDR2 YSYEKL. The CDR3 has 16 residues. Trimming took 0 bases from V and 7 from J; bases not matched to a gene: 5. CDR3 loop: CASSQEGTGAGEKLFF. The CDR3 DNA follows: TGCGCCAGCAGCCAAGAGGGGACAGGGGCCGGTGAAAAACTGTTTTTT.

This clonotype turned up a few times. The chain is built from TRBV5-1 and TRBJ2-6; no reliable D call. Germline CDR1 SGHRS, CDR2 YFSETQ. Deletions cut 0 bases from V and 7 bases from J, with 5 bases between. The CDR3 sequence is 13 residues long. The CDR3 loop is CASSLVLANVLTF. CDR3 coding DNA: TGCGCCAGCAGCTTGGTACTCGCCAACGTCCTGACTTTC. The whole variable domain, filled in from reference TRBV5-1 and TRBJ2-6, reads KAGVTQTPRYLIKTRGQQVTLSCSPISGHRSVSWYQQTPGQGLQFLFEYFSETQRNKGNFPGRFSGRQFSNSRSEMNVSTLELGDSALYLCASSLVLANVLTFGAGSRLTVL.

The table lists this clonotype with many counts. The rearrangement links TRBV29-1 to TRBJ2-1; D is ambiguous. CDR3 length equals 10 residues. Per the germline V gene, CDR1 is SQVTM and CDR2 is ANQGSEA. Trimming took 7 bases from V and 5 from J, leaving 6 bases between them. The CDR3 loop is CSASNNEQFF. CDR3 bases: TGCAGCGCCTCTAACAATGAGCAGTTCTTC.

In its sample, this clonotype was seen a few times. The CDR3 coding sequence is TGCAGCGTTGGAACGACTAGCGGGAGCTATGAGCAGTTCTTC. The encoded protein is CSVGTTSGSYEQFF. The chain has TRBV29-1 and TRBJ2-5, with TRBD2 matching over 12 bases. The closer fit of TRBJ2-1 to the DNA end suggests the J call may be wrong. CDR3 length equals 14 residues. The germline V gene encodes CDR1 SQVTM and CDR2 ANQGSEA.

This clonotype was picked up a small number of times. The chain combines TRBV29-1 with TRBJ1-2, with 8 bases matching TRBD1. The CDR3 spans 12 residues. The V gene end was trimmed by 5 bases and the J gene end by 8 bases; junction bases not matched to a gene: 7. Germline V lookup: CDR1 SQVTM, CDR2 ANQGSEA. In DNA, the CDR3 is TGCAGCGTTTTCGGACAGGGTGTCGGCTACACCTTC. Translation: CSVFGQGVGYTF.

The chain carries TRBV18 and TRBJ1-1; D might be TRBD1 (5 bases). The CDR3 spans 14 residues. V shed 8 bases and J shed 4 bases, with 17 bases lying between them. Germline CDR1 is KGHSH and CDR2 is LQKENI. The CDR3 DNA reads as TGTGCCAGCGGGGCTACGACTAGGAGCACTGAAGCTTTCTTT. Residues: CASGATTRSTEAFF. The variable domain in full, with the rest retrieved from reference TRBV18 and TRBJ1-1, is NAGVMQNPRHLVRRRGQEARLRCSPMKGHSHVYWYRQLPEEGLKFMVYLQKENIIDESGMPKERFSAEFPKEGPSILRIQQVVRGDSAAYFCASGATTRSTEAFFGQGTRLTVV.

There are a few counts of this clonotype. In DNA form, the CDR3 reads TGCGCCAGCAGCCAAGAGGAAGGTTCCGTACTAAGCTCCTACAATGAGCAGTTCTTC. It yields the protein CASSQEEGSVLSSYNEQFF. The V gene is TRBV4-3, the J gene TRBJ2-1; D unclear. V was clipped by 0 bases and J by 0 bases, with 18 bases between them. Germline lookup yields CDR1 LGHNA and CDR2 YSLEER. The CDR3 sequence is 19 residues long.

There are a few counts of this clonotype. This chain links TRBV6-5 with TRBJ2-1, with 12 bases that match TRBD2. V lost 3 bases and J lost 9; bases outside the gene matches: 6. This CDR3 spans 15 amino acids. Per the germline V gene, CDR1 is MNHEY and CDR2 is SVGAGI. In DNA form, the CDR3 reads TGTGCCAGCAGTTATCGACTAGCGGGAGACGGTGAGCAGTTCTTC. This codes for CASSYRLAGDGEQFF.

The chain has TRBV12-3 or TRBV12-4 and TRBJ2-5; 12 bases align to TRBD2. The J call may be wrong; the DNA end is better matched by TRBJ2-1. The CDR3 is 16 amino acids. CDR3 in amino acids: CASSPGVTSGSHEQFF. The DNA for the CDR3 is TGTGCCAGCAGCCCAGGGGTGACTAGCGGGAGCCACGAGCAGTTCTTC.

This clonotype has more than one count but fewer than ten. The genes are TRBV6-2 or TRBV6-3 and TRBJ2-7; 8 positions match TRBD1. CDR1 is MNHEY, CDR2 SVGEGT, per germline. The V gene end was trimmed by 2 bases and the J gene end by 3 bases; junction bases not matched to a gene: 9. CDR3 length: 16 amino acids. CDR3 in DNA: TGTGCCAGCAGTTACCCCCGGGACAGGAGATTCTACGAGCAGTACTTC. This sequence encodes CASSYPRDRRFYEQYF.

The table lists this clonotype with a few counts. V usage is TRBV4-2 and J usage is TRBJ2-7, with 9 nucleotides matching TRBD2. The J call may be wrong; the DNA end is better matched by TRBJ2-5. Germline-derived CDR1 and CDR2 are LGHNA and YNFKEQ. The CDR3 is 15 residues long. The CDR3 here is CASSQDSGGSETQYF. CDR3 bases: TGTGCCAGCAGCCAAGATAGCGGGGGTAGCGAGACCCAGTACTTC.

This clonotype was seen a handful of times. The chain employs TRBV4-1 and TRBJ2-7; D tentatively fits TRBD1 or TRBD2 (5 bases each). The CDR3 is made up of 14 amino acids. The germline V gene has CDR1 MGHRA and CDR2 YSYEKL. V gave up 5 bases and J gave up 7 bases, with 18 bases separating them. CDR3 loop: CASSRRTDAGEQYF. The CDR3 DNA reads TGCGCCAGCAGCAGGCGGACTGACGCAGGGGAGCAGTACTTC.

The chain uses TRBV29-1 and TRBJ2-7; possible D gene TRBD1, 6 bases. Trimming shortened V by 7 bases and J by 3 bases, and 22 bases separated the two germline ends. CDR3 size: 15 residues. Germline CDR1 reads SQVTM; CDR2 reads ANQGSEA. The CDR3 sequence: CSAMWWQGSRYEQYF. CDR3 coding DNA: TGCAGCGCTATGTGGTGGCAGGGGTCTCGCTACGAGCAGTACTTC.

The chain combines TRBV25-1 with TRBJ1-2; D is unclear. This CDR3 comprises 14 residues. Germline values: CDR1 MGHDK, CDR2 SYGVNS. Between the trimmed V and J ends, which lost 3 bases and 8 bases, there was a span of 16 bases. The CDR3: CASSESTVRLGYTF. Here the CDR3 DNA reads TGTGCCAGCAGTGAGTCAACGGTACGATTAGGCTACACCTTC.

V usage is TRBV7-6 and J usage is TRBJ2-7, with no clear D. The CDR3 loop spans 12 amino acids. The V gene's germline CDR1 is SGHVS and CDR2 FNYEAQ. The germline V and J ends were trimmed by 8 bases and 2 bases, with 10 bases remaining between them. The CDR3 loop reads CASALSPYEQYF. Here the CDR3 DNA reads TGTGCCAGCGCCCTCTCCCCCTACGAGCAGTACTTC.

The rearrangement uses TRBV5-1 and TRBJ1-1; D not resolved. Germline V gives CDR1 SGHRS, CDR2 YFSETQ. V shed 0 bases and J shed 5 bases, with 11 bases lying between them. The CDR3 is 14 residues long. The CDR3 nucleotides read TGCGCCAGCAGCTTGGGTGTGGGGTGGACTGAAGCTTTCTTT. This codes for CASSLGVGWTEAFF.

This clonotype was seen only a few times. The rearrangement uses TRBV20-1 and TRBJ1-1; D unresolved. Trimming stripped 1 base from V and 0 bases from J, with 12 bases between. The CDR3 consists of 15 residues. Germline lookup yields CDR1 DFQATT and CDR2 SNEGSKA (reference sequence). The chain's CDR3 is CSARAVGQMNTEAFF. Written as DNA, the CDR3 is TGCAGTGCTAGAGCGGTCGGTCAGATGAACACTGAAGCTTTCTTT.

This clonotype was found a few times. This chain connects TRBV6-2 or TRBV6-3 to TRBJ2-5; D may be TRBD1 or TRBD2 (6 bases each). Germline values: CDR1 MNHEY, CDR2 SVGEGT. V was shortened by 0 bases and J by 5 bases, with 19 bases between the two germline ends. The CDR3 consists of 17 residues. CDR3 coding DNA: TGTGCCAGCAGTTACTCACTGTTCGGGGGCATGGCGGAGACCCAGTACTTC. This encodes CASSYSLFGGMAETQYF.

The chain has TRBV10-1 and TRBJ1-1; D is perhaps TRBD1 (5 bases). V dropped 4 bases and J dropped 4 bases, with 10 bases sitting between them. Per the germline V gene, CDR1 is WNHNN and CDR2 is SYGVQD (reference sequence). CDR3 length: 13 residues. CDR3 sequence reads: CASSGQMGTEAFF. The CDR3 DNA is TGCGCCAGCAGTGGACAGATGGGCACTGAAGCTTTCTTT.

The rearrangement joins TRBV4-2 to TRBJ2-5; 9 bases match TRBD2. The CDR3 sequence is 19 residues long. Looked up from germline, CDR1 is LGHNA and CDR2 is YNFKEQ. V lost 0 bases, J lost 2 bases, and 13 bases stayed unmatched. CDR3 amino acids: CASSQEPSLAGDGQETQYF. DNA for the CDR3: TGTGCCAGCAGCCAAGAGCCATCCTTAGCGGGGGACGGGCAAGAGACCCAGTACTTC.

In its sample, this clonotype was seen a few times. V gene TRBV12-3 or TRBV12-4 combines with J gene TRBJ2-2, with 8 bases aligning to TRBD2. The CDR3 loop spans 17 amino acids. Germline trimming cut 8 bases from V and 0 bases from J; bases unmatched to any gene: 11. CDR3 loop: CASVGPTAGANTGELFF. CDR3 DNA sequence: TGTGCCAGCGTCGGACCGACAGCGGGGGCGAACACCGGGGAGCTGTTTTTT.

The chain is built from TRBV21-1 and TRBJ2-1; no DNA check was done on the table's D call, TRBD2. TRBV21-1 is given as a pseudogene. This CDR3 is built from 12 residues. The CDR3 DNA follows: TGTGCCAGCAGCAAGGCGGGAGCGGGGAACAACTTC. It encodes CASSKAGAGNNF.

This clonotype was seen many times. The chain is built from TRBV20-1 and TRBJ2-5; TRBD1 matches at 8 bases. The length of the CDR3 is 15 residues. Germline trimming cut 5 bases from V and 4 bases from J; bases unmatched to any gene: 12. Germline loops: CDR1 DFQATT, CDR2 SNEGSKA (reference sequence). CDR3: CSARYPTGVRETQYF. The CDR3 nucleotides are TGCAGTGCTCGTTACCCGACAGGGGTCAGAGAGACCCAGTACTTC.

This clonotype appeared a few times. This sequence joins TRBV16 and TRBJ2-7, with unresolved D. Trimming cost V 0 bases and J 0 bases, with 9 bases left between them. Per germline, CDR1 KGHSY and CDR2 FQNENV. CDR3 length equals 15 residues. CDR3 in amino acids: CASSQSFELSYEQYF. The CDR3 DNA reads TGTGCCAGCAGCCAATCTTTCGAGCTCTCCTACGAGCAGTACTTC.

The chain uses TRBV16 and TRBJ1-2; the D gene is possibly TRBD1 (5 bases). The CDR3 runs to 14 residues. V was trimmed by 0 bases and J by 8 bases, leaving 13 bases between them. The germline V gene encodes CDR1 KGHSY and CDR2 FQNENV. CDR3 region: CASSQSRQGVGYTF. The CDR3, as DNA: TGTGCCAGCAGCCAATCTCGCCAAGGGGTGGGCTACACCTTC.

The chain combines TRBV20-1 with TRBJ2-3, with D perhaps TRBD2 (6 bases). In germline, CDR1 is DFQATT, CDR2 SNEGSKA (reference sequence). The CDR3 contains 14 residues. Deletions cut 5 bases from V and 1 base from J, with 13 bases between. The CDR3 region is CSAGRYLGTDTQYF. The DNA for the CDR3 is TGCAGTGCTGGGAGGTACCTTGGCACAGATACGCAGTATTTT.